This note documents a single TCR beta chain sequence. This record comes from a study of blood T cell repertoires in COVID-19. Across the study: The United States, Italy and Spain provided the acute and convalescent COVID-19 samples. T cells, B-cell-depleted T cells, or PBMCs supplied cDNA or gDNA.

Authors' analysis steps: Cell counts per sample came from amplifying reference gene primers. Sequencing used immunoSEQ multiplex PCR; TCRdb keeps in-frame clones, though not all of them. V, J and clone size reflect that table, while D and trimming were determined from the DNA. The table lists 250,000 to 400,000 clones, more than 75% of them singletons. The sequence was obtained from a man aged 45-65 years with active or convalescent COVID-19. Sequencing input: peripheral blood.

The CDR3 reads CASSQGQVKETQYF. The CDR3 DNA is TGCGCCAGCAGCCAGGGACAGGTCAAAGAGACCCAGTACTTC. The chain has TRBV5-1 and TRBJ2-5; 8 positions match TRBD1. Germline CDR1 SGHRS, CDR2 YFSETQ. This CDR3 contains 14 residues. With 4 bases clipped from V and 3 bases from J, the junction kept 5 bases outside the gene matches.